Listed below are T cell receptor beta chains from one sample, sequenced in a study of T cells in Graves' hyperthyroidism and ophthalmopathy. TCRdb used MiXCR to reprocess the multiplex PCR reads, holding one entry per CDR3 protein. The sample yields a few hundred thousand distinct CDR3 sequences, approximately 14% seen once. Sequences were obtained from blood. The receptors originated from a woman aged 18-29 years with Graves' hyperthyroidism that later progressed to Graves' ophthalmopathy. The CDR3 runs from the conserved cysteine through the conserved F or W. Fields, in order: V gene, clone size, D gene, J gene, CDR3 protein, CDR3 DNA. The D gene is left open where the match is weak. The size field is filled for only some rows; it gives once, few, many or a size class.

v_call: TRBV28
clone_size: NA
d_call: NA
j_call: TRBJ2-7
cdr3_aa: CASSFPQGGYEQYF
cdr3_nt: TGTGCCAGCAGTTTCCCGCAGGGGGGCTACGAGCAGTACTTC

v_call: TRBV6-1
clone_size: few
d_call: TRBD1
j_call: TRBJ1-6
cdr3_aa: CASRPAATGTFGSYNSPLHF
cdr3_nt: TGTGCCAGCAGGCCGGCAGCGACAGGGACCTTTGGTTCCTATAATTCACCCCTCCACTTT

v_call: TRBV2
clone_size: few
d_call: NA
j_call: TRBJ2-4
cdr3_aa: CASSESPWDIQYF
cdr3_nt: TGTGCCAGCAGTGAATCCCCCTGGGACATTCAGTACTTC

v_call: TRBV5-1
clone_size: few
d_call: NA
j_call: TRBJ2-3
cdr3_aa: CASSLDGLSTDTQYF
cdr3_nt: TGCGCCAGCAGCTTGGACGGGTTAAGCACAGATACGCAGTATTTT

v_call: TRBV29-1
clone_size: few
d_call: NA
j_call: TRBJ1-2
cdr3_aa: CSVEIQYGYTF
cdr3_nt: TGCAGCGTTGAGATCCAGTATGGCTACACCTTC

v_call: TRBV11-3
clone_size: NA
d_call: NA
j_call: TRBJ2-1
cdr3_aa: CASSLETTGTGYNEQFF
cdr3_nt: TGTGCCAGCAGCTTGGAGACGACAGGGACTGGCTACAATGAGCAGTTCTTC

v_call: TRBV19
clone_size: once
d_call: NA
j_call: TRBJ2-3
cdr3_aa: CASSISGFGTDTQYF
cdr3_nt: TGTGCCAGTAGTATCTCGGGGTTCGGCACAGATACGCAGTATTTT

v_call: TRBV12-3/TRBV12-4
clone_size: many
d_call: NA
j_call: TRBJ2-5
cdr3_aa: CASSLSRTQYF
cdr3_nt: TGTGCCAGCAGTTTGAGTCGGACCCAGTACTTC

v_call: TRBV13
clone_size: many
d_call: TRBD2
j_call: TRBJ2-7
cdr3_aa: CASRLAGSSYEQYF
cdr3_nt: TGTGCCAGCAGACTAGCGGGAAGCTCCTACGAGCAGTACTTC

v_call: TRBV29-1
clone_size: few
d_call: TRBD2
j_call: TRBJ2-7
cdr3_aa: CSAPGLAGCYEQYF
cdr3_nt: TGCAGCGCCCCCGGACTAGCGGGTTGCTACGAGCAGTACTTC

v_call: TRBV20-1
clone_size: many
d_call: NA
j_call: TRBJ2-5
cdr3_aa: CSARGQAQETQYF
cdr3_nt: TGCAGTGCTAGAGGACAGGCCCAAGAGACCCAGTACTTC

v_call: TRBV7-9
clone_size: few
d_call: TRBD1
j_call: TRBJ2-2
cdr3_aa: CASSLLGQGETNTGELFF
cdr3_nt: TGTGCCAGCAGCTTATTAGGGCAGGGGGAGACGAACACCGGGGAGCTGTTTTTT

v_call: TRBV3-1
clone_size: few
d_call: NA
j_call: TRBJ2-4
cdr3_aa: CASSQDNSGDYLAKNIQYF
cdr3_nt: TGTGCCAGCAGCCAAGACAATAGCGGAGACTATTTAGCCAAAAACATTCAGTACTTC

v_call: TRBV30
clone_size: many
d_call: NA
j_call: TRBJ2-7
cdr3_aa: CAWSSGKPNEQYF
cdr3_nt: TGTGCCTGGAGCTCAGGTAAACCCAACGAGCAGTACTTC

v_call: TRBV28
clone_size: few
d_call: NA
j_call: TRBJ1-1
cdr3_aa: CASSFQLLNTEAFF
cdr3_nt: TGTGCCAGCAGTTTCCAGTTACTGAACACTGAAGCTTTCTTT

v_call: TRBV2
clone_size: few
d_call: TRBD2
j_call: TRBJ2-7
cdr3_aa: CASSLREGSYEQYF
cdr3_nt: TGTGCCAGCAGCTTACGGGAGGGGAGCTACGAGCAGTACTTC

v_call: TRBV6-1
clone_size: many
d_call: NA
j_call: TRBJ2-7
cdr3_aa: CASSWGPRSYEQYF
cdr3_nt: TGTGCCAGCAGTTGGGGACCGAGGAGCTACGAGCAGTACTTC

v_call: TRBV10-3
clone_size: few
d_call: NA
j_call: TRBJ1-1
cdr3_aa: CAISEPDRSGNTEAFF
cdr3_nt: TGTGCCATCAGTGAGCCCGACAGGTCTGGAAACACTGAAGCTTTCTTT

v_call: TRBV29-1
clone_size: few
d_call: NA
j_call: TRBJ2-1
cdr3_aa: CSVDGSVGKNEQSF
cdr3_nt: TGCAGCGTTGATGGGAGCGTCGGGAAGAATGAGCAGTCCTTC

v_call: TRBV12-3/TRBV12-4
clone_size: many
d_call: TRBD1
j_call: TRBJ2-7
cdr3_aa: CASSFTGTGTYEQYF
cdr3_nt: TGTGCCAGCAGTTTTACCGGGACAGGAACCTACGAGCAGTACTTC

v_call: TRBV5-1
clone_size: NA
d_call: TRBD1
j_call: TRBJ1-6
cdr3_aa: CASSPTGEYNSPLHF
cdr3_nt: TGCGCCAGCAGCCCGACAGGGGAATATAATTCACCCCTCCACTTT

v_call: TRBV20-1
clone_size: few
d_call: TRBD1
j_call: TRBJ1-5
cdr3_aa: CSAREALGQGGNQLWPQHF
cdr3_nt: TGCAGTGCTAGAGAGGCTCTTGGACAGGGGGGGAATCAGCTTTGGCCCCAGCATTTT

v_call: TRBV4-3
clone_size: few
d_call: NA
j_call: TRBJ1-2
cdr3_aa: CASSQDQRGQGLITFYGYTF
cdr3_nt: TGCGCCAGCAGCCAAGATCAACGCGGGCAGGGGCTCATTACTTTCTATGGCTACACCTTC

v_call: TRBV10-3
clone_size: few
d_call: NA
j_call: TRBJ2-5
cdr3_aa: CAISESGRAPQETQYF
cdr3_nt: TGTGCCATCAGTGAGTCAGGAAGGGCCCCCCAAGAGACCCAGTACTTC

v_call: TRBV30
clone_size: many
d_call: NA
j_call: TRBJ1-5
cdr3_aa: CAWSSGLSNQPQHF
cdr3_nt: TGTGCCTGGAGTTCCGGGCTTAGCAATCAGCCCCAGCATTTT

v_call: TRBV20-1
clone_size: many
d_call: TRBD2
j_call: TRBJ2-7
cdr3_aa: CSAGRTGLADIYEQYF
cdr3_nt: TGCAGTGCTGGTCGCACAGGACTAGCGGACATCTACGAGCAGTACTTC

v_call: TRBV5-1
clone_size: many
d_call: NA
j_call: TRBJ1-2
cdr3_aa: CASSLEGDYGYTF
cdr3_nt: TGCGCCAGCAGCTTGGAGGGTGACTATGGCTACACCTTC

v_call: TRBV7-8
clone_size: NA
d_call: NA
j_call: TRBJ1-1
cdr3_aa: CASSASSSETEAFF
cdr3_nt: TGTGCCAGCAGTGCATCGTCATCGGAGACTGAAGCTTTCTTT

v_call: TRBV12-3/TRBV12-4
clone_size: many
d_call: NA
j_call: TRBJ2-2
cdr3_aa: CASGSNPGELFF
cdr3_nt: TGTGCCAGCGGATCGAACCCCGGGGAGCTGTTTTTT

v_call: TRBV3-1
clone_size: many
d_call: TRBD2
j_call: TRBJ2-3
cdr3_aa: CASSQDLLAGVKADTQYF
cdr3_nt: TGTGCCAGCAGCCAAGATTTACTAGCGGGAGTAAAGGCAGATACGCAGTATTTT

v_call: TRBV28
clone_size: many
d_call: NA
j_call: TRBJ1-2
cdr3_aa: CASSLDRVHVGYTF
cdr3_nt: TGTGCCAGCAGTTTAGATCGGGTTCATGTGGGCTACACCTTC

v_call: TRBV12-3/TRBV12-4
clone_size: many
d_call: NA
j_call: TRBJ1-1
cdr3_aa: CASTKRGLWNTEAFF
cdr3_nt: TGTGCCAGCACCAAGAGAGGGCTTTGGAACACTGAAGCTTTCTTT

v_call: TRBV28
clone_size: many
d_call: NA
j_call: TRBJ2-7
cdr3_aa: CASSFRVAEQYF
cdr3_nt: TGTGCCAGCAGTTTTCGGGTAGCCGAGCAGTACTTC

v_call: TRBV19
clone_size: once
d_call: NA
j_call: TRBJ1-3
cdr3_aa: CASSVEARSGNTIYF
cdr3_nt: TGTGCCAGTAGCGTAGAAGCCCGCTCTGGAAACACCATATATTTT

v_call: TRBV20-1
clone_size: few
d_call: NA
j_call: TRBJ1-1
cdr3_aa: CALRGGANTEAFF
cdr3_nt: TGCGCTCTTAGAGGGGGGGCGAACACTGAAGCTTTCTTT

v_call: TRBV7-8
clone_size: many
d_call: NA
j_call: TRBJ2-4
cdr3_aa: CASSLAGDRNIQYF
cdr3_nt: TGTGCCAGCAGCTTAGCAGGGGATCGAAACATTCAGTACTTC

v_call: TRBV5-1
clone_size: many
d_call: NA
j_call: TRBJ2-1
cdr3_aa: CASSMRGPDNEQFF
cdr3_nt: TGCGCCAGCAGCATGAGGGGACCGGACAATGAGCAGTTCTTC

v_call: TRBV30
clone_size: few
d_call: NA
j_call: TRBJ2-1
cdr3_aa: CAWSRGNEQSF
cdr3_nt: TGTGCCTGGAGTAGGGGCAATGAGCAGTCCTTC